Following are 8 T cell receptor beta chains from one sample sequenced in a study of blood T cell repertoires in COVID-19. The data were produced by immunoSEQ multiplex PCR, yet TCRdb's version contains in-frame clones alone and is incomplete. The table lists over 70,000 clones, around nine tenths of them singletons. The source material was peripheral blood. The receptors stem from a human donor in a cohort sampled during active COVID-19.

The rearrangement joins TRBV6-6 to TRBJ1-2; 8 bases are a match to TRBD1. This CDR3 contains 14 residues. J was trimmed by 4 bases and V by 0 bases; bases with no gene match: 1. Per germline, CDR1 MNHNY and CDR2 SVGAGI (reference sequence). The DNA of the CDR3 is TGTGCCAGCAGTTACTCCGACAGGGGCTATGGCTACACCTTC. This gives the protein CASSYSDRGYGYTF.

The V and J genes are TRBV5-1 and TRBJ1-1; TRBD1 aligns across 12 bases. The CDR3 runs 14 residues. Germline trimming cut 3 bases from V and 8 bases from J; bases unmatched to any gene: 5. Germline lookup yields CDR1 SGHRS and CDR2 YFSETQ. Written as DNA, the CDR3 is TGCGCCAGCAGCTGGACCGGGACAGGGGGCGAAGCTTTCTTT. Its protein product is CASSWTGTGGEAFF.

The rearrangement joins TRBV6-5 to TRBJ1-2; D unclear. The germline V gene encodes CDR1 MNHEY and CDR2 SVGAGI. V shed 2 bases and J shed 8 bases, with 9 bases lying between them. This CDR3 is 12 amino acids long. CDR3 coding DNA: TGTGCCAGCAGTTACAGGGCGGGCGGCTACACCTTC. It codes for CASSYRAGGYTF.

The chain employs TRBV29-1 and TRBJ2-3; 9 bases match TRBD1. The ends lost 7 bases at V and 4 bases at J; junction bases unmatched: 3. Looked up from germline, CDR1 is SQVTM and CDR2 is ANQGSEA. The CDR3 is made up of 12 amino acids. CDR3 protein: CSGDRDSDTQYF. The DNA of the CDR3 is TGCAGCGGGGACAGGGACTCAGATACGCAGTATTTT.

The chain is built from TRBV28 and TRBJ1-3; D remains unclear. CDR3 length: 15 residues. V was pared by 9 bases and J by 1 base, with 16 bases between. Germline V gene lookup returns CDR1 MDHEN and CDR2 SYDVKM. CDR3 sequence (DNA): TGTGCCAGTTTATCGGGTATAATGTCTGGAAACACCATATATTTT. Translation gives CASLSGIMSGNTIYF.

The rearrangement joins TRBV7-9 to TRBJ1-6; D is unclear. The CDR3 sequence is 15 residues long. V gave up 5 bases and J gave up 8 bases, with 16 bases separating them. In germline, CDR1 is SEHNR, CDR2 FQNEAQ (reference sequence). CDR3 loop: CASSLGRTVYSPLHF. CDR3 DNA: TGTGCCAGCAGCCTCGGAAGAACAGTTTATTCACCCCTCCACTTT.

This rearrangement joins TRBV9 to TRBJ2-1, with 8 bases aligning to TRBD1. This CDR3 contains 15 residues. Looked up from germline, CDR1 is SGDLS and CDR2 is YYNGEE. V gave up 2 bases and J gave up 6 bases; unmatched junction bases: 7. The CDR3 DNA reads TGTGCCAGCAGCGTCGGACAGGGAAGGGGCAATGAGCAGTTCTTC. Its protein is CASSVGQGRGNEQFF.

The CDR3 coding sequence is TGTGCCGGCCGGCTTGGCCAGGGAAACACAGATACGCAGTATTTT. It yields the protein CAGRLGQGNTDTQYF. This chain uses TRBV2 with TRBJ2-3; a weak D match, TRBD1 (5 bases). The V and J ends lost 11 bases and 2 bases respectively, with 20 bases between them. The CDR3 loop spans 15 amino acids. Looked up from germline, CDR1 is SNHLY and CDR2 is FYNNEI. Full variable domain (missing parts from reference TRBV2 and TRBJ2-3): EPEVTQTPSHQVTQMGQEVILRCVPISNHLYFYWYRQILGQKVEFLVSFYNNEISEKSEIFDDQFSVERPDGSNFTLKIRSTKLEDSAMYFCAGRLGQGNTDTQYFGPGTRLTVL.